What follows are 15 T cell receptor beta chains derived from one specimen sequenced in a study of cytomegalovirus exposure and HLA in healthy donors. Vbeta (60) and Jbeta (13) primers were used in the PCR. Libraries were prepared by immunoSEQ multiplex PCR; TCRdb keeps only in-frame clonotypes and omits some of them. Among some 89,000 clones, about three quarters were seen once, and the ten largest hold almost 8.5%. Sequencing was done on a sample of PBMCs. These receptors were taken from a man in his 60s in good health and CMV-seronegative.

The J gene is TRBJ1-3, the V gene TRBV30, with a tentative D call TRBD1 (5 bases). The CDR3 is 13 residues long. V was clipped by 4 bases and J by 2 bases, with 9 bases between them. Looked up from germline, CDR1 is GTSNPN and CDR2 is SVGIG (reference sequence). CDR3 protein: CAWKQGAGNTIYF. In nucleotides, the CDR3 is TGTGCCTGGAAGCAAGGGGCTGGAAACACCATATATTTT.

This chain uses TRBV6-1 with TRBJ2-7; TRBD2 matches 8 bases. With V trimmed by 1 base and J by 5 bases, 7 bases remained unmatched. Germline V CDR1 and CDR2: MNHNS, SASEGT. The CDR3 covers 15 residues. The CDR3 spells CASSEEGTSSHEQYF. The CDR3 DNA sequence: TGTGCCAGCAGTGAAGAGGGGACTAGTTCCCACGAGCAGTACTTC.

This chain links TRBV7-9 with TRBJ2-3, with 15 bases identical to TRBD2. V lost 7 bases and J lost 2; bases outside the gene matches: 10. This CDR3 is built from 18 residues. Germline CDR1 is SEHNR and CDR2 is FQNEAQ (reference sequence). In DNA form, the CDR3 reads TGTGCCAGCAACACCGGGACTAGCGGGAGGTTACTCACAGATACGCAGTATTTT. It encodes CASNTGTSGRLLTDTQYF.

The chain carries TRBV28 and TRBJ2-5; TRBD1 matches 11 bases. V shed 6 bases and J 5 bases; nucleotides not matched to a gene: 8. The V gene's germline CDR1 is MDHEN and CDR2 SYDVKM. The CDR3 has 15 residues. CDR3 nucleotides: TGTGCCAGCAGCTCCCGGACAGGGGGCGTGGAGACCCAGTACTTC. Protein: CASSSRTGGVETQYF.

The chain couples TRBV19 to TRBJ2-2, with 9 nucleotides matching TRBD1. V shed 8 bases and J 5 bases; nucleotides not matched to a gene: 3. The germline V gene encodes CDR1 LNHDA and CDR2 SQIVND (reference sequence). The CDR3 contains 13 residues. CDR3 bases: TGTGCCAGTGGGGGGACAGGGACCGGGGAGCTGTTTTTT. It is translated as CASGGTGTGELFF.

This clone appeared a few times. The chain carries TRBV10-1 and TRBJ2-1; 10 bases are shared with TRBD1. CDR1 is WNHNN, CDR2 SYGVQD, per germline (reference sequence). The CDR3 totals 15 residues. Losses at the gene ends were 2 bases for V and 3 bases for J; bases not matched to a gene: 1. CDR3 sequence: CASSEGTGDYNEQFF. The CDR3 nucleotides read TGCGCCAGCAGTGAGGGGACAGGGGACTACAATGAGCAGTTCTTC.

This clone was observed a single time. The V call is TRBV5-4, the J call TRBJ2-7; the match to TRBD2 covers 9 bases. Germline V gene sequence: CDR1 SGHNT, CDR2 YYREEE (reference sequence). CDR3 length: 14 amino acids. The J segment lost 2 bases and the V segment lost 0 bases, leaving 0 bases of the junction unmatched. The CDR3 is CASSLASGTYEQYF. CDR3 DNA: TGTGCCAGCAGCTTGGCTAGCGGGACCTACGAGCAGTACTTC.

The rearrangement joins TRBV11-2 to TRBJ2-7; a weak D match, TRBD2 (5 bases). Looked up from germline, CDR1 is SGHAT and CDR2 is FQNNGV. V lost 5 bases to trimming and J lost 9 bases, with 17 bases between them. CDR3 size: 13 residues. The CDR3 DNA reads TGTGCCAGCAGCCCCCAATCACTAGAGCGGCAGTACTTC. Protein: CASSPQSLERQYF. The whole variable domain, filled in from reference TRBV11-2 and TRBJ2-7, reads EAGVAQSPRYKIIEKRQSVAFWCNPISGHATLYWYQQILGQGPKLLIQFQNNGVVDDSQLPKDRFSAERLKGVDSTLKIQPAKLEDSAVYLCASSPQSLERQYFGPGTRLTVT.

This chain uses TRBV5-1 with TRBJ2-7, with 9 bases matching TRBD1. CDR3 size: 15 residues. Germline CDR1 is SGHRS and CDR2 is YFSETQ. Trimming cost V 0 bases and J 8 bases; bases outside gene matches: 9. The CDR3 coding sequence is TGCGCCAGCAGCTTGGAGTTGGGACAGGGTTTGCAGCAGTACTTC. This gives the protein CASSLELGQGLQQYF.

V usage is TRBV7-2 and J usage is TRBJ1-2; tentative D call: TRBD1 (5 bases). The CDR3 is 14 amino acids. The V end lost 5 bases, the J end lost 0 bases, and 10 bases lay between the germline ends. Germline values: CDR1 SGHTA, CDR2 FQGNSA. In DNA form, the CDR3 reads TGTGCCAGCAGCCCGGACAAGTCTAACTATGGCTACACCTTC. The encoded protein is CASSPDKSNYGYTF.

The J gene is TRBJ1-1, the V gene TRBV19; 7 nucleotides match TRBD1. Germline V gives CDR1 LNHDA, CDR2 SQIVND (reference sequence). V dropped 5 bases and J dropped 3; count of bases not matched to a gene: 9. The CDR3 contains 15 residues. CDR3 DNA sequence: TGTGCCAGTAGTCGTAGGCGGCAGGGGGACACTGAAGCTTTCTTT. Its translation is CASSRRRQGDTEAFF.

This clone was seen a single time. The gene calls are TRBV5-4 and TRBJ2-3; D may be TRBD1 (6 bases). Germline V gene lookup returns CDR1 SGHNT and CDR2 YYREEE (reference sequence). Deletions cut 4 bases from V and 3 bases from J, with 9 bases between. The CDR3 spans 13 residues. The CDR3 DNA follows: TGTGCCAGCAGCCGGACAGTTACAGATACGCAGTATTTT. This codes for CASSRTVTDTQYF.

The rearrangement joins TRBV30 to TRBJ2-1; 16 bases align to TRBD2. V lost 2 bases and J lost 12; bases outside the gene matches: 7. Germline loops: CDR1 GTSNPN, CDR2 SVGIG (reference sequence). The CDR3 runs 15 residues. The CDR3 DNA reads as TGTGCCTGGAGTCCGGCGGGACTAGCGGGGGGGCGGCAGTTCTTC. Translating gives CAWSPAGLAGGRQFF.

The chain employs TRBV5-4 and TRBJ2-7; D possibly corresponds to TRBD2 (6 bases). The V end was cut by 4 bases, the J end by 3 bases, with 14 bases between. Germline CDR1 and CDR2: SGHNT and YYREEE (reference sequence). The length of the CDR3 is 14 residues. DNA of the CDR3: TGTGCCAGCAGCCCGGGACTTCAACTCTACGAGCAGTACTTC. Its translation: CASSPGLQLYEQYF.

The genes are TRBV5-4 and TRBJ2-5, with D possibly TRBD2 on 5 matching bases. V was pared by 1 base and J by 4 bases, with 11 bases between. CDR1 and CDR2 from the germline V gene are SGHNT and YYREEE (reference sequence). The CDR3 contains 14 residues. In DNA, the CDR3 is TGTGCCAGCAGCTTGAGAGAGGGTGGAGAGACCCAGTACTTC. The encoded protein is CASSLREGGETQYF.